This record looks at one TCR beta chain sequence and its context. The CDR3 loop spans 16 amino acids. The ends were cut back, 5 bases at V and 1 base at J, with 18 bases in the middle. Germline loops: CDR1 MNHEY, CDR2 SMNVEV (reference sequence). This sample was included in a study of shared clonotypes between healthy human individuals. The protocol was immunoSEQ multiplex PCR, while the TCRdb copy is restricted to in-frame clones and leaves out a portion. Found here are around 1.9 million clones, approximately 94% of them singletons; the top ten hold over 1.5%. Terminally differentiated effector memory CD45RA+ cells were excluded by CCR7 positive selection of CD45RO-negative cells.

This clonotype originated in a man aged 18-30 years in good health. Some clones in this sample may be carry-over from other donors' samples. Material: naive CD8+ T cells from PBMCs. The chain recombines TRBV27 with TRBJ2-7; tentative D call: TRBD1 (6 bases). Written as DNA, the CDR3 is TGTGCCAGCAGTCGGACAGCCACTCAGGGGTCCTACGAGCAGTACTTC. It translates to CASSRTATQGSYEQYF.